The clone carrying this TCR beta chain was found many times. As yet, its antigen is unknown. This entry is derived from a study of response to subunit inactivated influenza vaccine. Findings and caveats of the study: Few additional T cells are recruited per seasonal influenza vaccination, authors suggested.

TCRdb reprocessed the RT-PCR reads via MiXCR and lists one record per CDR3 protein. This sample has 450,000 to 500,000 distinct CDR3 sequences; approximately 11% occur once, and the top ten carry about 12%. Trimming removed 4 bases at V and 2 bases at J, with 15 bases between. This CDR3 contains 14 residues. Germline CDR1 is DFQATT and CDR2 is SNEGSKA (reference sequence). Sequencing used PBMCs from blood, obtained 40 to 50 days after vaccination. The gene calls are TRBV20-1 and TRBJ2-7, with D perhaps matching TRBD1 or TRBD2 (7 bases each). The receptor was derived from a man over 45 who received an inactivated influenza vaccine. The CDR3 here is CSATHRGGPYEQYF. CDR3 nucleotide sequence: TGCAGTGCTACACACAGGGGAGGGCCCTACGAGCAGTACTTC.